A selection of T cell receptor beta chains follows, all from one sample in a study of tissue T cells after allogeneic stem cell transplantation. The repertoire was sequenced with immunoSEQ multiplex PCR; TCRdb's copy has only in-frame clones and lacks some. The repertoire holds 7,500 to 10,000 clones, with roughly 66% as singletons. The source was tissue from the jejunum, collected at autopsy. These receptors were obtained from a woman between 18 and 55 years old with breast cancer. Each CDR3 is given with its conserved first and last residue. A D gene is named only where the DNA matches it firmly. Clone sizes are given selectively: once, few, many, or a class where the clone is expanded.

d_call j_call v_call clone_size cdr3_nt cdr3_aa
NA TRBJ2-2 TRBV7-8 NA TGTGCCAGCAGCTTTCGGGTCCAGAACACCGGGGAGCTGTTTTTT CASSFRVQNTGELFF
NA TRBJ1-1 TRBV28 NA TGTGCCAGCAGTTTAGGTGTCGCTGAAGCTTTCTTT CASSLGVAEAFF
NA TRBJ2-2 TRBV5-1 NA TGCGCCAGCAGCTTGGGTCGAGGGTCATCGGGGGAGCTGTTTTTT CASSLGRGSSGELFF
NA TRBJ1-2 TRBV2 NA TGTGCCAGCATGTCCATCGGGGGGGTAGGTCGCAACTATGGCTACACCTTC CASMSIGGVGRNYGYTF
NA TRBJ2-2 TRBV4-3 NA TGCGCCAGCAGCCAAGATCCGACTAGTTTGGGGGAGCTGTTTTTT CASSQDPTSLGELFF
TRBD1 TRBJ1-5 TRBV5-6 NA TGTGCCAGCACCCCTAGTAGGGACAGAAATAGCAATCAGCCCCAGCATTTT CASTPSRDRNSNQPQHF
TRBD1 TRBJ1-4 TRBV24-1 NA TGTGCCACCAGTGATTTTGGGGGCCCAGGGGGTGAAAAACTGTTTTTT CATSDFGGPGGEKLFF
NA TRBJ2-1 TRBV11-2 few TGTGCCAGCAGCTTATCTGGTCCGGCGCCAAATGAGCAGTTCTTC CASSLSGPAPNEQFF
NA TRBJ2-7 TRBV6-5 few TGTGCCAGCGGAGGGGAGGGGGCAACGCAGTACTTC CASGGEGATQYF
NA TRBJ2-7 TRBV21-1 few TGTGCCAGCAGCAAATCCGAGTACGAGCAGTACTTC CASSKSEYEQYF
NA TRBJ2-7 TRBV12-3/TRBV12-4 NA TGTGCCAGCAGTTTGGGGGCGCGGGGCGAGCAGTACTTC CASSLGARGEQYF
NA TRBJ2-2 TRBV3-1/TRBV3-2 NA TGTGCCAGCAGCCAAGGGGTCGTGCAGACCGGGGAGCTGTTTTTT CASSQGVVQTGELFF
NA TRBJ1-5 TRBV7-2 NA TGTGCCAGCAGCCTGGACGTCTCCGGGAATCAGCCCCAGCATTTT CASSLDVSGNQPQHF
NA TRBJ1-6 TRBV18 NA TGTGCCAGCTCACTTCCCCCAGGACAGCTTAATTCACCCCTCCACTTT CASSLPPGQLNSPLHF
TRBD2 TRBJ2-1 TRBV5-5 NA TGTGCCAGCAGCTTGAGGCTAGCGGGAGCCAATGAGCAGTTCTTC CASSLRLAGANEQFF
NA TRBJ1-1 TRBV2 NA TGTGCCAGCAGGGTCGATGGGGACACTGAAGCTTTCTTT CASRVDGDTEAFF
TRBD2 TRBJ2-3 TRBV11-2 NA TGTGCCAGCAGCTGGACTAGCGGCAGCACAGATACGCAGTATTTT CASSWTSGSTDTQYF
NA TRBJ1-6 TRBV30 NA TGTGCCTGGGCCAACAGCTATTCACCCCTCCACTTT CAWANSYSPLHF
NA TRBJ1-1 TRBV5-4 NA TGTGCCAGCAGGGGACGGGACGCTGAAGCTTTCTTT CASRGRDAEAFF
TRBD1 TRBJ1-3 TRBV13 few TGTGCCAGCAGACCGGACAGGGAAGAAAACACCATATATTTT CASRPDREENTIYF
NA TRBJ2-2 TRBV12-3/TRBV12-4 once TGTGCCAGCAGTTTACGGGGGTTCGGGGAGCTGTTTTTT CASSLRGFGELFF
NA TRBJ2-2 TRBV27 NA TGTGCCAGCACCCCCCACAGCCCCGAGGGGGAGCTGTTTTTT CASTPHSPEGELFF
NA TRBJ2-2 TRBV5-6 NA TGTGCCAGCAGCTTGTGGCAGGTTTTCACCGGGGAGCTGTTTTTT CASSLWQVFTGELFF
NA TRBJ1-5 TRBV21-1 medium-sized TGTGCCAGCAGCAAAGAGGCAGGGGGGCACACGCCCCAGCATTTT CASSKEAGGHTPQHF
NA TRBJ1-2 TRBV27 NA TGTGCCAGCAGTTTATCTCCCGGAGGGGGGTTTGGTGGCTACACCTTC CASSLSPGGGFGGYTF
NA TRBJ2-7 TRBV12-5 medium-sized TGTGCTAGGGCCCTGGGACCGCGTCACCATAATTACGAGCAGTACTTC CARALGPRHHNYEQYF
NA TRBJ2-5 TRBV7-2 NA TGTGCCAGCAGCTTAAGGTCCCTGGGAGCAGAGACCCAGTACTTC CASSLRSLGAETQYF
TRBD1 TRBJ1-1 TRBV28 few TGTGCCAGCAGTTTGTGGTCCGGGACAGGGGACTCCACTGAAGCTTTCTTT CASSLWSGTGDSTEAFF
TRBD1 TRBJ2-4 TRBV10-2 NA TGCGCCAGCAGCCCGACAGGGGAAAACATTCAGTACTTC CASSPTGENIQYF
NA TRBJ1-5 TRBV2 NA TGTGCCAGCACTGGGCAGGGGACGGGCGATCAGCCCCAGCATTTT CASTGQGTGDQPQHF
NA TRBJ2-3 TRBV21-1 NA TGTGCCAGCAGCAAAGGGGGGACTAGCGGGCGCCCCACAGATACGCAGTATTTT CASSKGGTSGRPTDTQYF
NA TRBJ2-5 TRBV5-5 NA TGTGCCAGCAGCTTAGGAGGGGCCCTAGGTGGGGCCCAGTACTTC CASSLGGALGGAQYF
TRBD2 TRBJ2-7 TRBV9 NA TGTGCCAGCAGCGCCGGACTAGCGGAATCCTACGAGCAGTACTTC CASSAGLAESYEQYF